These 14 T cell receptor beta chains share one sample of origin, sequenced in a study of blood T cell repertoires in COVID-19. Generated by immunoSEQ multiplex PCR, the TCRdb table keeps only in-frame clones and is missing some. Among about 50,000 clones, under 90% were seen once, and the ten largest hold 5.9%. What was sequenced was peripheral blood. The source is a woman aged 55 to 70 with acute or convalescent COVID-19.

A single count supports this clone. V gene TRBV6-6 combines with J gene TRBJ2-3; the match to TRBD2 covers 9 bases. CDR3 length: 14 residues. The V segment lost 6 bases and the J segment 5 bases; nucleotides outside the gene matches: 6. From germline, CDR1 is MNHNY and CDR2 SVGAGI (reference sequence). The DNA for the CDR3 is TGTGCCAGCAGAAAAGCGGGGGGCGTAGATACGCAGTATTTT. This gives the protein CASRKAGGVDTQYF.

J is TRBJ2-5 and V is TRBV5-1; perhaps TRBD2 as D (6 bases). The CDR3 extends over 14 amino acids. In germline, CDR1 is SGHRS, CDR2 YFSETQ. Trimming stripped 0 bases from V and 1 base from J, with 7 bases between. CDR3 amino acids: CASSLVSGQETQYF. In DNA form, the CDR3 reads TGCGCCAGCAGCTTGGTTAGCGGCCAAGAGACCCAGTACTTC.

The rearrangement joins TRBV7-9 to TRBJ1-3; the D gene is possibly TRBD1 (6 bases). Germline V lookup: CDR1 SEHNR, CDR2 FQNEAQ (reference sequence). The V end was cut by 3 bases, the J end by 4 bases, with 16 bases between. CDR3 length: 16 residues. CDR3 in amino acids: CASSFRGGAGGNTIYF. Here the CDR3 DNA reads TGTGCCAGCAGCTTTCGCGGGGGCGCGGGGGGAAACACCATATATTTT.

This clone has only a few counts. The chain is built from TRBV10-1 and TRBJ1-1; perhaps TRBD1 as D (6 bases). The CDR3 sequence is 11 residues long. Trimming pared 6 bases from V and 8 bases from J, leaving 10 bases between. Germline V gene data show CDR1 as WNHNN and CDR2 as SYGVQD (reference sequence). CDR3 protein: CASRSGGEAFF. For the CDR3, the DNA is TGCGCCAGCAGGTCGGGGGGCGAAGCTTTCTTT.

This chain connects TRBV2 to TRBJ2-1; 15 bases map to TRBD2. The V segment lost 9 bases and the J segment 4 bases; nucleotides outside the gene matches: 13. This CDR3 is 18 amino acids long. Germline V lookup: CDR1 SNHLY, CDR2 FYNNEI. CDR3 residues: CASPGLAGGKPLYNEQFF. The CDR3 DNA sequence: TGTGCCAGTCCGGGACTAGCGGGGGGTAAACCTCTTTACAATGAGCAGTTCTTC.

The chain carries TRBV7-3 and TRBJ2-5, with a tentative D call TRBD2 (5 bases). CDR3 length equals 14 residues. V lost 5 bases and J 5 bases, leaving 15 bases between the germline ends. Germline V gene lookup returns CDR1 SGHTA and CDR2 FQGTGA. The CDR3 nucleotides read TGTGCCAGCAGCCCGGACCCGTCGGGGGAGACCCAGTACTTC. Translated, it gives CASSPDPSGETQYF.

V gene TRBV4-3 combines with J gene TRBJ2-1; TRBD1 aligns across 8 bases. Losses at the gene ends were 0 bases for V and 7 bases for J; bases not matched to a gene: 5. CDR1 and CDR2 from the germline V gene are LGHNA and YSLEER. The CDR3 spans 15 residues. CDR3 residues: CASSQDQGAWNEQFF. CDR3 bases: TGCGCCAGCAGCCAAGATCAGGGGGCGTGGAATGAGCAGTTCTTC.

The chain joins TRBV11-3 to TRBJ2-1; D might be TRBD2 (6 bases). The germline V gene encodes CDR1 SGHNT and CDR2 YENEEA. This CDR3 spans 14 amino acids. V dropped 1 base and J dropped 6 bases, with 10 bases sitting between them. The CDR3 reads CASSLVRGGNEQFF. The CDR3 nucleotides are TGTGCCAGCAGCTTAGTGCGGGGAGGCAATGAGCAGTTCTTC.

The chain carries TRBV10-3 and TRBJ1-2; 8 bases are shared with TRBD1. The CDR3 is made up of 16 amino acids. The junction had 15 bases not matched to a gene; V was cut back by 4 bases and J by 8 bases. Germline CDR1 is ENHRY and CDR2 is SYGVKD. CDR3 residues: CAISGAPGQARRGYTF. CDR3 in DNA: TGTGCCATCAGTGGGGCCCCGGGACAGGCGAGAAGAGGCTACACCTTC.

This chain connects TRBV7-9 to TRBJ2-7; 9 positions agree with TRBD1. The CDR3 extends over 13 amino acids. With V trimmed by 1 base and J by 13 bases, 8 bases remained unmatched. Germline lookup yields CDR1 SEHNR and CDR2 FQNEAQ (reference sequence). The CDR3 is CASSLGAPGQGYF. The CDR3 DNA follows: TGTGCCAGCAGCTTAGGGGCACCGGGACAGGGCTACTTC.

The chain joins TRBV9 to TRBJ2-1; D unclear. Germline CDR1 and CDR2: SGDLS and YYNGEE. V was pared by 1 base and J by 6 bases, with 5 bases between. This CDR3 has 12 residues. The CDR3 here is CASSVTGNEQFF. As DNA, the CDR3 is TGTGCCAGCAGCGTAACCGGCAATGAGCAGTTCTTC.

This clone appeared a few times. The chain links TRBV29-1 to TRBJ2-1; possible D gene TRBD1, 9 bases. V was clipped by 6 bases and J by 8 bases, with 32 bases between them. CDR1 is SQVTM and CDR2 is ANQGSEA in the germline V gene. This CDR3 has 18 amino acids. CDR3 protein: CSVTSRTGAGRAFDEQFF. The CDR3 DNA reads as TGCAGCGTGACCTCCCGGACAGGGGCCGGGAGGGCCTTCGATGAGCAGTTCTTC.

This chain uses TRBV28 with TRBJ2-1; 8 bases are shared with TRBD2. The CDR3 spans 13 residues. After removal of 6 bases from V and 8 bases from J, the junction contained 6 bases not matched to a gene. Germline loops: CDR1 MDHEN, CDR2 SYDVKM. CDR3 sequence reads: CASRAGGRYEQFF. In nucleotides, the CDR3 is TGTGCCAGCAGAGCTGGCGGGAGGTATGAGCAGTTCTTC.

This chain links TRBV12-5 with TRBJ2-1, with D tentatively TRBD2 (5 bases). CDR1 and CDR2 from the germline V gene are LGHNT and FRNRAP. The length of the CDR3 is 12 residues. V lost 5 bases to trimming and J lost 7 bases, with 9 bases between them. The DNA of the CDR3 is TGTGCTAGTGGTACCACTAGAAATGAGCAGTTCTTC. Translated, it gives CASGTTRNEQFF.